This TCR beta chain was obtained from a study of blood T cell repertoires in COVID-19. Study context: Samples of COVID-19 (acute and convalescent) were obtained from the United States, Italy and Spain.

V trimming: 1 base; J trimming: 3 bases; junction bases outside the gene matches: 5. The CDR3 spans 16 residues. Looked up from germline, CDR1 is MNHNS and CDR2 is SASEGT. Authors' processing steps: Reference gene primer amplification gave estimated nucleated cell counts. Only in-frame clones appear in the TCRdb table, and some are missing; sequencing was by immunoSEQ multiplex PCR. Clone size and V and J calls were adopted from that table, with D and trimming inferred from the DNA. The table shows some 250,000 clones, with around 81% occurring only once. The sequence was obtained from a woman aged 60-75 years with active or convalescent COVID-19. The rearrangement uses TRBV6-1 and TRBJ2-3, with 9 positions matching TRBD2. The specimen was peripheral blood. Here the CDR3 DNA reads TGTGCCAGCAGTGAAGTCCCTAGCGGGGCGACAGATACGCAGTATTTT. Its translation is CASSEVPSGATDTQYF.